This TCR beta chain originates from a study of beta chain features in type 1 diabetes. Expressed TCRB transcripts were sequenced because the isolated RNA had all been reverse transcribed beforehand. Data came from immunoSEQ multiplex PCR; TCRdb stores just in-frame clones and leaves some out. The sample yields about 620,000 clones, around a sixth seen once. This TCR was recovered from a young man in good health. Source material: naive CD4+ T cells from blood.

The CDR3 protein is CASSTKGSPIYGYTF. Here the CDR3 DNA reads TGTGCCAGCAGTACTAAGGGGTCCCCTATCTATGGCTACACCTTC. The rearrangement links TRBV28 to TRBJ1-2, with D tentatively TRBD1 (5 bases). Germline CDR1 MDHEN, CDR2 SYDVKM. The CDR3 is made up of 15 amino acids. Trimming stripped 5 bases from V and 4 bases from J, with 17 bases between.